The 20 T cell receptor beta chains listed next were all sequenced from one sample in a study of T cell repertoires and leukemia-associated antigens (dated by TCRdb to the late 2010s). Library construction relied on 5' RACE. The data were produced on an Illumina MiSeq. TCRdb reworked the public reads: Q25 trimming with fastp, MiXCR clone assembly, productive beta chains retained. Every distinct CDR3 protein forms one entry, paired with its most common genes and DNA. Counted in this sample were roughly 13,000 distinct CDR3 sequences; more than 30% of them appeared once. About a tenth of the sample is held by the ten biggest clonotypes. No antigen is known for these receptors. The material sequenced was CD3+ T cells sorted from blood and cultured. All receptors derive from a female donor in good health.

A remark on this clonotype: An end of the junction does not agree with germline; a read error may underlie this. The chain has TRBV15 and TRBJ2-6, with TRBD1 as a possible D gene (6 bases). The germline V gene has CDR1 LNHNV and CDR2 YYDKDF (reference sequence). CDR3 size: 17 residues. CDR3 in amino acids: CATSSGDNSSGANVLTF. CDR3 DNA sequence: TGTGCGACCAGCAGTGGGGACAACAGCTCTGGGGCCAACGTCCTGACTTTC.

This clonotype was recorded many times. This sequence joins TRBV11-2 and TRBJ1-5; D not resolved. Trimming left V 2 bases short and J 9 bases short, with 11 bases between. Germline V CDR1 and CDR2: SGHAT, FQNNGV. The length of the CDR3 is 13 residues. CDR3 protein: CASSLIRSWPQHF. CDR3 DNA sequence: TGTGCCAGCAGCTTAATTCGTAGTTGGCCCCAGCATTTT.

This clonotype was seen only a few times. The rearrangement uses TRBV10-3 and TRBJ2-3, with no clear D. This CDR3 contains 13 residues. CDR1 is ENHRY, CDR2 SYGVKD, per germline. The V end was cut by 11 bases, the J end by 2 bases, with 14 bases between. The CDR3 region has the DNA TGTGCCCACCGTAGGGCCGACACAGATACGCAGTATTTT. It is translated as CAHRRADTDTQYF.

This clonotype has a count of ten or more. The chain's CDR3 is CASSPRVQETQYF. For the CDR3, the DNA is TGTGCCAGCTCACCCAGGGTGCAAGAGACCCAGTACTTC. V usage is TRBV18 and J usage is TRBJ2-5; D is perhaps TRBD1 (5 bases). Germline-derived CDR1 and CDR2 are KGHSH and LQKENI. This CDR3 is built from 13 residues. Between the trimmed V and J ends, which lost 3 bases and 2 bases, there was a span of 7 bases.

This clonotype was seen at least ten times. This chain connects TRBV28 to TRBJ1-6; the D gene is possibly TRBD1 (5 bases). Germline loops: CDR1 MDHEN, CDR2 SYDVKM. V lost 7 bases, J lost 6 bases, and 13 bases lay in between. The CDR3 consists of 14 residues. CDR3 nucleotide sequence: TGTGCCAGCATCCAGACAGTAGCTAATTCACCCCTCCACTTT. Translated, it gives CASIQTVANSPLHF.

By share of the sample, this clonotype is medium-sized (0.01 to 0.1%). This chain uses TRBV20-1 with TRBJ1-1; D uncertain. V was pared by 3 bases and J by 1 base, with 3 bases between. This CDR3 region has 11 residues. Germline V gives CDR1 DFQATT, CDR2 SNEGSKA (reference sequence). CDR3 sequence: CSASPNTEAFF. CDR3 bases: TGCAGTGCTAGCCCGAACACTGAAGCTTTCTTT.

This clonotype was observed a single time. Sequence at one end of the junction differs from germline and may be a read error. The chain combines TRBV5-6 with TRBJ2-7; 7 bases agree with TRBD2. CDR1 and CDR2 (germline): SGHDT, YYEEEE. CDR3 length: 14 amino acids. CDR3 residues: CARSGVRSSYEQYF. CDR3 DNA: TGTGCCCGCAGCGGGGTAAGGAGCTCCTACGAGCAGTACTTC.

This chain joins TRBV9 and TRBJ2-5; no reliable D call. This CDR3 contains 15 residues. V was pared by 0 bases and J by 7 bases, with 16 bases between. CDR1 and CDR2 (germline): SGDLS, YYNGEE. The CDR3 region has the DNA TGTGCCAGCAGCGTAGTTGCCGGACCAAAAGGGACCCAGTACTTC. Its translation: CASSVVAGPKGTQYF.

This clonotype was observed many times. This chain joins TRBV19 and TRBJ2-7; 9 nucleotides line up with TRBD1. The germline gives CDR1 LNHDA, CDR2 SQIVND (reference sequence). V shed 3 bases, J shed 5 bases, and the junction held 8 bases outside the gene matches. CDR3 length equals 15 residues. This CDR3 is CASSIRLTGGNEQYF. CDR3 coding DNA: TGTGCCAGTAGTATTAGGTTAACAGGGGGCAACGAGCAGTACTTC.

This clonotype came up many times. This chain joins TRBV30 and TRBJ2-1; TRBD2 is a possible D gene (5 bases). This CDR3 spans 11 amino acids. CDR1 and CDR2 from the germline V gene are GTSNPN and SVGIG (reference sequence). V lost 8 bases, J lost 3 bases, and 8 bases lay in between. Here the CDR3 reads CAQRVYNEQFF. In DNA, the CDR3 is TGTGCCCAGAGGGTCTACAATGAGCAGTTCTTC.

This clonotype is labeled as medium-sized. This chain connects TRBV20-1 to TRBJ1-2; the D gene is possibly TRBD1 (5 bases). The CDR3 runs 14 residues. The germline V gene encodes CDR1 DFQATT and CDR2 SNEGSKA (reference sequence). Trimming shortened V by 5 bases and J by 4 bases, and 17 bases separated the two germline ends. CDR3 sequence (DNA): TGCAGTGCTTTTACATCAGGGCCCGTCTATGGCTACACCTTC. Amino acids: CSAFTSGPVYGYTF.

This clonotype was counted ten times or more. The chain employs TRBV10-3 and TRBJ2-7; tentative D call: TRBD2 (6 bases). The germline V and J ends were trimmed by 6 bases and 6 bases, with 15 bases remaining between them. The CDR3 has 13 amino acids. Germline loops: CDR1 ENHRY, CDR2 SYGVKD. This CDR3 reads CAIRPGLTGEQYF. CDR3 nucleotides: TGTGCCATCAGGCCGGGACTTACCGGCGAGCAGTACTTC.

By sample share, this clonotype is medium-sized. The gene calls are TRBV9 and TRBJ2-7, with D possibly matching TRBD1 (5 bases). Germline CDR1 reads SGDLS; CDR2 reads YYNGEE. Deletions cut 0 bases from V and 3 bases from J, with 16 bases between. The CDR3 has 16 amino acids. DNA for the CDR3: TGTGCCAGCAGCGTAGGGGTCGCAGACAGCTTCTACGAGCAGTACTTC. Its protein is CASSVGVADSFYEQYF.

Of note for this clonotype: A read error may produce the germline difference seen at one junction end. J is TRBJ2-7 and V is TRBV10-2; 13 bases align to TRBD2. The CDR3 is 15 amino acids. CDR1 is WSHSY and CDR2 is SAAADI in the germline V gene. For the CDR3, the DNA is TGCGCCAGCAGCCAGACTAGCGGGAGGATCAACGAGCCGTACTTC. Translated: CASSQTSGRINEPYF.

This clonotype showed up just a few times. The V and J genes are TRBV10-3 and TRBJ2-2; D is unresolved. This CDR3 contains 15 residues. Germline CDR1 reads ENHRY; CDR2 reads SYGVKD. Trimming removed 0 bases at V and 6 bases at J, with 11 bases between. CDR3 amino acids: CAISESRLIAGELFF. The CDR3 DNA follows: TGTGCCATCAGTGAGTCGCGGCTGATAGCCGGGGAGCTGTTTTTT.

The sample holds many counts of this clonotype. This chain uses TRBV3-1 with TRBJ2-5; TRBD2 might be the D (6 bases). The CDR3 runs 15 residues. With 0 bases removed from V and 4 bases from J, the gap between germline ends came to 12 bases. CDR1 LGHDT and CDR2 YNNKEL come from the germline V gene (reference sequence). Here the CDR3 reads CASSQDGGFGETQYF. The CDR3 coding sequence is TGTGCCAGCAGCCAAGATGGAGGGTTCGGAGAGACCCAGTACTTC.

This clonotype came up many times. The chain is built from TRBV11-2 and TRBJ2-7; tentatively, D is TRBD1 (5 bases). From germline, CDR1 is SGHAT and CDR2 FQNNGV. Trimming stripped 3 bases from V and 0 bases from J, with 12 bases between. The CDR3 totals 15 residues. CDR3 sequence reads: CASSLGQASSYEQYF. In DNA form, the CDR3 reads TGTGCCAGCAGCTTGGGGCAGGCGAGCTCCTACGAGCAGTACTTC.

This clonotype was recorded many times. The CDR3 region is CASSLGQLRDEQYF. As DNA, the CDR3 is TGTGCCAGCAGTTTGGGGCAGCTCAGGGACGAGCAGTACTTC. The genes are TRBV12-3 or TRBV12-4 and TRBJ2-7, with D perhaps TRBD1 (5 bases). The CDR3 contains 14 residues. V was clipped by 3 bases and J by 5 bases, with 14 bases between them.

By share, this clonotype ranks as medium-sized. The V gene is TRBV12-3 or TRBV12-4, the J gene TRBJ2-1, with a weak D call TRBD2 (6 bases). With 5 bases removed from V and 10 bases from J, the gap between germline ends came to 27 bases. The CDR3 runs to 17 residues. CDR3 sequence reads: CASSPLGGGVSDREQFF. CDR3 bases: TGTGCCAGCAGTCCCCTGGGAGGAGGGGTTTCCGATAGGGAGCAGTTCTTC.

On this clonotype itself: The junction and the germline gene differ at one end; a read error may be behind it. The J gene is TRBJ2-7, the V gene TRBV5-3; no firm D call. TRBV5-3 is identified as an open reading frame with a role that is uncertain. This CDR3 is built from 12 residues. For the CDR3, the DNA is TGTGCCAGAAGCAGTGGTATCTACGAACAGTACTTC. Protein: CARSSGIYEQYF.